The rows below give T cell receptor beta chains drawn from one sample of a study of T-cell reconstitution after alpha-beta-depleted transplantation in children. TCRdb re-analysed the PCR reads in MiXCR, keeping a single row per CDR3 protein. The sample includes 200,000 to 250,000 distinct CDR3 sequences, over 9.5% of them seen just once. This specimen consisted of PBMCs from the stem cell graft donor, obtained from the stem cell graft. These receptor sequences come from a human donor who donated a stem cell graft to a child with SCID. Each CDR3 is given without its conserved first and last residue.

V	J	CDR3
TRBV5-1	TRBJ2-3	ASSPSGGGATDTQY
TRBV20-1	TRBJ2-1	SARVGDILSSYNEQF
TRBV18	TRBJ2-3	ASSASGTDLSTDTQY
TRBV10-1	TRBJ2-7	ASSEAGRLYEQY
TRBV24-1	TRBJ1-1	ATRNSVGGGTEAF
TRBV7-3	TRBJ1-4	ASSPDRWGTLF
TRBV20-1	TRBJ1-1	SAYPGANTEAF
TRBV2	TRBJ2-1	ASIYEEYNEQF
TRBV20-1	TRBJ1-1	SARAEHRGTNTEAF
TRBV5-1	TRBJ2-2	ASSLWDTNTGELF
TRBV5-1	TRBJ2-2	ASSRLGNTGELF
TRBV12-3/TRBV12-4	TRBJ1-1	ASSFGIMNTEAF
TRBV4-1	TRBJ2-3	ASSQESDSGGSTDTQY
TRBV9	TRBJ1-1	ASSAGGLGTEAF
TRBV6-5	TRBJ1-6	ASSYKTGPTTISPLH
TRBV5-1	TRBJ1-2	ASSSSADNYGYT
TRBV9	TRBJ1-2	ASSVDGSLDYGYT
TRBV7-9	TRBJ2-3	ASSLTRPDTQY
TRBV29-1	TRBJ2-7	SVPGGSYYEQY
TRBV12-3/TRBV12-4	TRBJ2-5	ASSFGGGAGEETQY
TRBV3-1	TRBJ2-2	ASSQDSLQDNTGELF
TRBV5-4	TRBJ2-3	ASSPGAVSTDTQY
TRBV6-4	TRBJ2-3	ASSGLAGGTDTQY
TRBV3-1	TRBJ2-1	ASSHGPGTENYNEQF
TRBV4-3	TRBJ2-6	ASSQESWTGGVGVLT
TRBV19	TRBJ2-7	ASRPPGAYEQY
TRBV27	TRBJ2-3	ASSPLPPQGEETDTQY
TRBV30	TRBJ2-7	AWSVPGQGHSYEQY
TRBV4-2	TRBJ1-1	ASSQDTGTEAF
TRBV12-3/TRBV12-4	TRBJ2-1	ASSLRLVDYNEQF
TRBV27	TRBJ2-7	ASSLRGASPTNSYEQY
TRBV5-1	TRBJ2-3	ASSLGGLTSTDTQY
TRBV4-1	TRBJ1-1	ASSQRQGAKNTEAF
TRBV27	TRBJ2-1	ASSASQGEAYNEQF
TRBV20-1	TRBJ1-5	CARQPTGGKRNQPQH
TRBV20-1	TRBJ1-2	SARDGYGYT
TRBV7-8	TRBJ1-2	ASSLVVNYGYT
TRBV15	TRBJ2-7	ATSLSGQGSSEQY
TRBV5-1	TRBJ2-2	ASSSVPTNTGELF
TRBV6-1	TRBJ1-2	ASSPDRITGGYT
TRBV5-1	TRBJ1-6	ASSTPDRGNSPLH
TRBV11-1	TRBJ2-1	ASSPTGTSEQF
TRBV9	TRBJ2-5	ASSAASRETQY
TRBV27	TRBJ2-7	ASSLGPGTYEQY
TRBV21-1	TRBJ1-2	ASSKIDWVLFGLGAHGYT
TRBV5-1	TRBJ1-3	ASSLNIQGAGNTIY
TRBV20-1	TRBJ2-3	SARVSGGATDTQY
TRBV20-1	TRBJ1-3	SATQGSGNTIY
TRBV2	TRBJ1-5	ASSENIDSNQPQH
TRBV9	TRBJ2-5	ASSVGAGPIQETQY
TRBV19	TRBJ1-1	ASMGVRDRGTAEAF